This TCR beta chain emerged from a study of T cells after yellow fever vaccination. Findings and limits, study-wide: Among primary-vaccination clones, most reappeared after the booster, at 95% to 96% for CD4 and about 90% for CD8.

The J segment lost 4 bases and the V segment lost 0 bases, leaving 5 bases of the junction unmatched. The CDR3 covers 15 residues. CDR1 SGHRS and CDR2 YFSETQ come from the germline V gene. MiXCR was run by TCRdb on the 5' RACE reads, yielding one entry per CDR3 protein. The sample has about 340,000 distinct CDR3 sequences, about an eighth seen once. As concerns this clonotype: Its antigen remains unidentified.

Material: CD4+ T cells sorted from PBMCs, obtained 15 days after the yellow fever booster vaccination. V and J are TRBV5-1 and TRBJ2-5; 8 bases fit TRBD2. This TCR derives from a man younger than 30 who received the YFV17D yellow fever vaccine. CDR3 sequence: CASSLDSGGLETQYF. For the CDR3, the DNA is TGCGCCAGCAGCTTGGACAGCGGGGGACTAGAGACCCAGTACTTC.